A selection of T cell receptor beta chains follows, all from one sample in a study of blood T cell repertoires in COVID-19. Measured with immunoSEQ multiplex PCR; TCRdb has only the in-frame clones, and not every one. The profile covers around 70,000 clones, with over 60% appearing a single time and approximately 20% taken by the ten largest. Sequences were obtained from peripheral blood. The receptors were gathered from a human donor in a cohort sampled during active COVID-19. The CDR3 runs from the conserved cysteine through the conserved F or W. Each record gives: D gene, clone size, J gene, V gene, CDR3 protein. The D gene is left open where the match is weak. The size of a clone is reported for some rows only, either as once, few or many, or as a class for expanded clones.

d_gene: -
abundance: -
j_gene: TRBJ1-1
v_gene: TRBV19
CDR3aa: CASSILLSSQGRSEAFF

d_gene: -
abundance: -
j_gene: TRBJ2-4
v_gene: TRBV5-5
CDR3aa: CASSLIPGKSIQYF

d_gene: TRBD2
abundance: -
j_gene: TRBJ2-1
v_gene: TRBV4-3
CDR3aa: CASSQDRASGYNEQFF

d_gene: TRBD1
abundance: -
j_gene: TRBJ1-6
v_gene: TRBV7-8
CDR3aa: CASSPRTGGSYNSPLHF

d_gene: -
abundance: few
j_gene: TRBJ1-5
v_gene: TRBV6-1
CDR3aa: CASSEEVGRINQPQHF

d_gene: -
abundance: -
j_gene: TRBJ2-2
v_gene: TRBV18
CDR3aa: CASSPALPNTGGELFF

d_gene: -
abundance: -
j_gene: TRBJ2-1
v_gene: TRBV24-1
CDR3aa: CATSDNTGLEQFF

d_gene: TRBD1
abundance: -
j_gene: TRBJ2-5
v_gene: TRBV28
CDR3aa: CASSSQEAGGRETQYF

d_gene: -
abundance: -
j_gene: TRBJ1-5
v_gene: TRBV7-8
CDR3aa: CASSPGEGAVSNQPQHF

d_gene: -
abundance: -
j_gene: TRBJ2-1
v_gene: TRBV7-9
CDR3aa: CASSLSQTRIDEQFF

d_gene: -
abundance: -
j_gene: TRBJ2-1
v_gene: TRBV5-5
CDR3aa: CASSALADNTYNEQFF

d_gene: -
abundance: -
j_gene: TRBJ2-3
v_gene: TRBV18
CDR3aa: CASSRIGQIRTDTQYF

d_gene: TRBD1
abundance: -
j_gene: TRBJ1-4
v_gene: TRBV2
CDR3aa: CASSAGTGRLDNEKLFF

d_gene: TRBD1
abundance: -
j_gene: TRBJ1-5
v_gene: TRBV19
CDR3aa: CASSTGTGSSNQPQHF

d_gene: -
abundance: -
j_gene: TRBJ2-1
v_gene: TRBV15
CDR3aa: CATSPFGSDYNEQFF

d_gene: TRBD2
abundance: -
j_gene: TRBJ2-7
v_gene: TRBV5-5
CDR3aa: CASSRSGESSYEQYF

d_gene: -
abundance: -
j_gene: TRBJ2-1
v_gene: TRBV27
CDR3aa: CASSPTAGISYNEQFF

d_gene: -
abundance: few
j_gene: TRBJ1-1
v_gene: TRBV6-5
CDR3aa: CASINQVTEAFF

d_gene: -
abundance: -
j_gene: TRBJ1-6
v_gene: TRBV18
CDR3aa: CASSQNSEGNSPLHF

d_gene: TRBD1
abundance: -
j_gene: TRBJ1-5
v_gene: TRBV9
CDR3aa: CASSEGQGVDQPQHF

d_gene: TRBD2
abundance: few
j_gene: TRBJ2-1
v_gene: TRBV5-1
CDR3aa: CASSLEPSGNNEQFF

d_gene: -
abundance: -
j_gene: TRBJ1-2
v_gene: TRBV5-4
CDR3aa: CASSLGGSGNYGYTF

d_gene: TRBD2
abundance: -
j_gene: TRBJ2-3
v_gene: TRBV29-1
CDR3aa: CSDSGGVFTDTQYF

d_gene: -
abundance: once
j_gene: TRBJ2-5
v_gene: TRBV18
CDR3aa: CASSLSYQETQYF

d_gene: TRBD1
abundance: -
j_gene: TRBJ2-7
v_gene: TRBV4-3
CDR3aa: CASSQDRGYEQYF

d_gene: -
abundance: -
j_gene: TRBJ1-1
v_gene: TRBV7-2
CDR3aa: CASSLARGTEAFF

d_gene: TRBD2
abundance: -
j_gene: TRBJ2-2
v_gene: TRBV10-1
CDR3aa: CASSEKTGRASSGELFF

d_gene: -
abundance: -
j_gene: TRBJ1-3
v_gene: TRBV9
CDR3aa: CASSVGLEVSGSGNTIYF

d_gene: TRBD1
abundance: -
j_gene: TRBJ1-3
v_gene: TRBV18
CDR3aa: CASSPNTGGSGNTIYF

d_gene: -
abundance: -
j_gene: TRBJ1-5
v_gene: TRBV5-5
CDR3aa: CASSLDGVQPQHF

d_gene: TRBD2
abundance: -
j_gene: TRBJ2-3
v_gene: TRBV3-1/TRBV3-2
CDR3aa: CASSPASGGPPDTQYF

d_gene: -
abundance: -
j_gene: TRBJ2-7
v_gene: TRBV28
CDR3aa: CATERTRGNEQYF

d_gene: -
abundance: once
j_gene: TRBJ2-1
v_gene: TRBV12-3/TRBV12-4
CDR3aa: CASSFAGNEQFF

d_gene: -
abundance: -
j_gene: TRBJ2-5
v_gene: TRBV5-6
CDR3aa: CASRLDGETQYF

d_gene: -
abundance: -
j_gene: TRBJ2-2
v_gene: TRBV3-1/TRBV3-2
CDR3aa: CASSLSWGPGRGGELFF

d_gene: TRBD1
abundance: few
j_gene: TRBJ1-6
v_gene: TRBV28
CDR3aa: CASSLRDRGLLSYNSPLHF

d_gene: -
abundance: -
j_gene: TRBJ1-6
v_gene: TRBV9
CDR3aa: CASSVGGDNSPLHF

d_gene: -
abundance: -
j_gene: TRBJ1-4
v_gene: TRBV11-2
CDR3aa: CASSLGAPRKLFF

d_gene: TRBD1
abundance: -
j_gene: TRBJ1-5
v_gene: TRBV28
CDR3aa: CASSDRPKPTGHQPQHF

d_gene: TRBD2
abundance: -
j_gene: TRBJ2-3
v_gene: TRBV11-2
CDR3aa: CASSPTRRASGRSAQYF

d_gene: -
abundance: -
j_gene: TRBJ2-2
v_gene: TRBV6-6
CDR3aa: CLSGGATGLNTGELFF

d_gene: TRBD2
abundance: -
j_gene: TRBJ2-3
v_gene: TRBV30
CDR3aa: CAWSPRTSRGDTQYF

d_gene: TRBD1
abundance: few
j_gene: TRBJ1-1
v_gene: TRBV5-1
CDR3aa: CASSLGAGGGTEAFF

d_gene: -
abundance: -
j_gene: TRBJ2-3
v_gene: TRBV4-1
CDR3aa: CASSQGGGFGTDTQYF